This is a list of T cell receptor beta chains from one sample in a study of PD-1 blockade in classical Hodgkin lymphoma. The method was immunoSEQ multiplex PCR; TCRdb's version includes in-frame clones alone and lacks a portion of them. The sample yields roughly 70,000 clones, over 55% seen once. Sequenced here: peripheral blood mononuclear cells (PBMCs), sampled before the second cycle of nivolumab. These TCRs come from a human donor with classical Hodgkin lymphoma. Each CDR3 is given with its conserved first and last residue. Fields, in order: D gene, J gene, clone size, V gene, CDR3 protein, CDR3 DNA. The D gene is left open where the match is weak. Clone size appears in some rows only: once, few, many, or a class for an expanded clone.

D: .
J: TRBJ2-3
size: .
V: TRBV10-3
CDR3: CAISPPGDTQYF
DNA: TGTGCCATCAGTCCCCCGGGAGATACGCAGTATTTT

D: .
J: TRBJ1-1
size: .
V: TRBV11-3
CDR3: CASSSLREAFF
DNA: TGTGCCAGCAGCTCACTTCGCGAAGCTTTCTTT

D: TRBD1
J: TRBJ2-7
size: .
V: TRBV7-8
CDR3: CASSPFRDRGYEQYF
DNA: TGTGCCAGCAGCCCGTTCCGGGACAGGGGGTACGAGCAGTACTTC

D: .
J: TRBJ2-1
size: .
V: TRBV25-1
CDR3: CASRHPRNNEQFF
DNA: TGTGCCAGCCGACACCCTAGGAACAATGAGCAGTTCTTC

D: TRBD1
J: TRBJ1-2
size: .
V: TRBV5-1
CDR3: CASSWRGTGEQGYTF
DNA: TGCGCCAGCAGCTGGCGGGGGACAGGGGAACAGGGCTACACCTTC

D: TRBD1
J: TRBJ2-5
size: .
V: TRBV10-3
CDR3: CAISAIFTGGETQYF
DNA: TGTGCCATCAGTGCCATTTTTACAGGGGGAGAGACCCAGTACTTC

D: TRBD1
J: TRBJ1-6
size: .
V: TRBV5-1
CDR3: CASSDSTGQSPLHF
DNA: TGCGCCAGCAGCGACTCGACAGGGCAATCACCCCTCCACTTT

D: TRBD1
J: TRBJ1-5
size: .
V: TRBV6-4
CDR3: CASSGQGRWSQPQHF
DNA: TGTGCCAGCAGTGGACAGGGGCGATGGAGTCAGCCCCAGCATTTT

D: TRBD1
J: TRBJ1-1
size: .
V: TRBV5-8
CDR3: CASSPAQGVGKAFF
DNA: TGTGCCAGCAGCCCAGCACAGGGGGTGGGGAAAGCTTTCTTT

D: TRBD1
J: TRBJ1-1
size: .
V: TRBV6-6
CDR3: CATSWDRETEAFF
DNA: TGTGCTACAAGCTGGGACAGGGAAACTGAAGCTTTCTTT

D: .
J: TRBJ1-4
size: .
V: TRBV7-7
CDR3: CASSLAHNEKLFF
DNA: TGTGCTAGCAGCTTGGCCCATAATGAAAAACTGTTTTTT

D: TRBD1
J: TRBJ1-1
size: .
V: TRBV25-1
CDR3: CASSSLGGGGGAFF
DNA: TGTGCCAGCAGTTCTCTGGGAGGGGGCGGAGGGGCTTTCTTT

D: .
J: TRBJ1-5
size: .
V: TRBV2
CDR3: CASSVKGGNQPQHF
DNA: TGTGCCAGCAGTGTGAAGGGGGGCAATCAGCCCCAGCATTTT

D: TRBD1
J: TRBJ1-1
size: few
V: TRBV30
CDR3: CAWSIGQGATEAFF
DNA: TGTGCCTGGAGTATTGGACAGGGTGCTACTGAAGCTTTCTTT

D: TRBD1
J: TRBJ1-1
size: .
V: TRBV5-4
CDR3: CASSRLDRMNTEAFF
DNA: TGTGCCAGCAGCCGTTTGGACAGGATGAACACTGAAGCTTTCTTT

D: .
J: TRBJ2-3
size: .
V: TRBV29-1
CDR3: CSAGQGLGADTQYF
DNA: TGCAGCGCTGGACAGGGACTAGGCGCAGATACGCAGTATTTT

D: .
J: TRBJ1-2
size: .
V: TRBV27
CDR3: CASSSSGQPSYGYTF
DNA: .

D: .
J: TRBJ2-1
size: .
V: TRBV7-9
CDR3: CASSLELSGWGYNEQFF
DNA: TGTGCCAGCAGCTTAGAACTTTCAGGGTGGGGTTACAATGAGCAGTTCTTC

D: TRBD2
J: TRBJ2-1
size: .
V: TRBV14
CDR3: CASSPEGLGANEQFF
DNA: TGTGCCAGCAGCCCTGAAGGACTAGGTGCCAATGAGCAGTTCTTC

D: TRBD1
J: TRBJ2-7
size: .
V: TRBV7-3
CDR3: CASSLGQGVEQYF
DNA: TGTGCCAGCAGCTTAGGACAGGGCGTCGAGCAGTACTTC

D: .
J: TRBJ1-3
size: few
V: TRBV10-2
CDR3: CASSESRGVSGNTIYF
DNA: TGCGCCAGCAGTGAGTCGAGGGGCGTCTCTGGAAACACCATATATTTT

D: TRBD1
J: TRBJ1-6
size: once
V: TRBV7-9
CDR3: CASSSGTGWNNSPLHF
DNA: TGTGCCAGCAGCTCCGGGACAGGGTGGAATAATTCACCCCTCCACTTT

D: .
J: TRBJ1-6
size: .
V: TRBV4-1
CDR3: CASSQEETVGSPLHF
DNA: TGCGCCAGCAGCCAAGAAGAGACAGTCGGTTCACCCCTCCACTTT

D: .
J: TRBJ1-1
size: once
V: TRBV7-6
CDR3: CASSPRSGTNTEAFF
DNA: TGTGCCAGCAGCCCCCGTTCGGGTACGAACACTGAAGCTTTCTTT